This T cell receptor (beta chain) was captured by sequencing in a study of response to subunit inactivated influenza vaccine. General study findings and limits: Authors suggested each seasonal influenza vaccination recruits few new T cells.

This clonotype was counted only a few times. What it binds is not known. TCRdb independently ran MiXCR on the RT-PCR reads; one entry per CDR3 protein. The data hold roughly 790,000 distinct CDR3 sequences, with about 20% observed a single time. The source of this sequence is a man aged 45-65 years who received an inactivated influenza vaccine. The sample in question was PBMCs from blood, obtained less than 6 days after vaccination.

CDR3 in amino acids: CASSSSRDKRLFF. As DNA, the CDR3 is TGTGCCAGCAGTTCGTCCCGGGACAAAAGACTGTTTTTT. This rearrangement joins TRBV6-2 or TRBV6-3 to TRBJ1-4; a possible D gene is TRBD1 (6 bases). This CDR3 has 13 residues. Per the germline V gene, CDR1 is MNHEY and CDR2 is SVGEGT. V was shortened by 4 bases and J by 13 bases, with 16 bases between the two germline ends.